These 16 T cell receptor beta chains originate from one sample sequenced in a study of T cell repertoires in cytomegalovirus infection. TCRdb processed the reads anew with MiXCR; each CDR3 protein has one entry. The sample lists a few hundred thousand distinct CDR3 sequences; roughly 9.5% were seen once. Input material: PBMCs. The receptors originated from a human donor in good health (CMV status not recorded). Some clones in this sample may be carry-over from other donors' samples.

The sample holds many counts of this clonotype. The chain combines TRBV7-2 with TRBJ2-7, with D possibly TRBD2 on 5 matching bases. The CDR3 is made up of 14 amino acids. The V and J ends lost 1 base and 3 bases respectively, with 10 bases between them. Germline V gene data show CDR1 as SGHTA and CDR2 as FQGNSA. Here the CDR3 reads CASSLDGNYYEQYF. The CDR3, as DNA: TGTGCCAGCAGCTTAGACGGGAACTACTACGAGCAGTACTTC.

This clonotype was picked up a small number of times. V usage is TRBV6-1 and J usage is TRBJ2-1; weak D call: TRBD2 (5 bases). Germline CDR1 is MNHNS and CDR2 is SASEGT. Trimming took 3 bases from V and 5 from J, leaving 17 bases between them. The CDR3 runs 16 residues. In DNA, the CDR3 is TGTGCCAGCAGTGAGTGGGTTCGGGGAAGAAACAATGAGCAGTTCTTC. This codes for CASSEWVRGRNNEQFF.

This clonotype was counted many times. V usage is TRBV7-2 and J usage is TRBJ2-7; 8 bases match TRBD2. Per the germline V gene, CDR1 is SGHTA and CDR2 is FQGNSA. Trimming cost V 5 bases and J 3 bases; bases outside gene matches: 3. This CDR3 has 13 residues. The chain's CDR3 is CASSPSGYYEQYF. The CDR3 nucleotides read TGTGCCAGCAGCCCTAGCGGGTACTACGAGCAGTACTTC.

This chain's CDR3 is CSARAGSSYNEQFF. The CDR3 nucleotides are TGCAGTGCTAGAGCAGGAAGCTCCTACAATGAGCAGTTCTTC. This chain joins TRBV20-1 and TRBJ2-1, with D hard to call. Trimming removed 1 base at V and 0 bases at J, with 7 bases between. This CDR3 contains 14 residues. Germline values: CDR1 DFQATT, CDR2 SNEGSKA (reference sequence).

On this clonotype itself: This may arise from a read error, as a much more abundant clone is one base away. The CDR3 DNA follows: TGTGCCAGCAGCCTCGACACCAGGGTGAGGTCACCCCTCCACTTT. This translates into CASSLDTRVRSPLHF. This chain connects TRBV7-6 to TRBJ1-6, with D tentatively TRBD1 (5 bases). The V end lost 5 bases, the J end lost 10 bases, and 18 bases lay between the germline ends. CDR1 and CDR2 from the germline V gene are SGHVS and FNYEAQ. The length of the CDR3 is 15 residues.

V is TRBV14 and J is TRBJ2-7; D gene unclear. The germline CDR1 and CDR2 sequences are SGHDN and FVKESK. The germline V and J ends were trimmed by 4 bases and 5 bases, with 6 bases remaining between them. The CDR3 totals 11 residues. The CDR3 DNA follows: TGTGCCAGCAGCCGGGCGAACGAGCAGTACTTC. It is translated as CASSRANEQYF.

This clonotype was recorded at least ten times. This chain connects TRBV7-2 to TRBJ2-5, with TRBD1 matching 9 bases. After removal of 2 bases from V and 5 bases from J, the junction contained 3 bases not matched to a gene. The CDR3 has 14 amino acids. The V gene's germline CDR1 is SGHTA and CDR2 FQGNSA. CDR3 sequence reads: CASSLNRGPETQYF. CDR3 DNA sequence: TGTGCCAGCAGCTTAAACAGGGGGCCTGAGACCCAGTACTTC.

The chain combines TRBV4-3 with TRBJ2-7, with 8 bases matching TRBD2. CDR1 is LGHNA, CDR2 YSLEER, per germline. The ends lost 1 base at V and 5 bases at J; junction bases unmatched: 13. This CDR3 has 17 residues. Here the CDR3 reads CASSQGWGAGAPHEQYF. As DNA, the CDR3 is TGCGCCAGCAGCCAAGGGTGGGGAGCGGGAGCTCCCCACGAGCAGTACTTC.

This clonotype was seen ten or more times. This chain joins TRBV19 and TRBJ2-2; D not resolved. CDR3 length: 13 residues. The V gene lost 7 bases and the J gene lost 1 base, with 7 bases spanning the gap. CDR1 is LNHDA, CDR2 SQIVND, per germline (reference sequence). The CDR3 DNA reads TGTGCCAGTACCCCTAGGAACACCGGGGAGCTGTTTTTT. Its translation is CASTPRNTGELFF. Drawing the rest from reference TRBV19 and TRBJ2-2, the complete variable domain is DGGITQSPKYLFRKEGQNVTLSCEQNLNHDAMYWYRQDPGQGLRLIYYSQIVNDFQKGDIAEGYSVSREKKESFPLTVTSAQKNPTAFYLCASTPRNTGELFFGEGSRLTVL.

Ten or more counts support this clonotype. This sequence joins TRBV7-2 and TRBJ2-7; the D is unclear. Trimming shortened V by 0 bases and J by 5 bases, and 11 bases separated the two germline ends. This CDR3 contains 14 residues. Germline assignment: CDR1 SGHTA and CDR2 FQGNSA. The CDR3 region is CASSLALRSNEQYF. Written as DNA, the CDR3 is TGTGCCAGCAGCTTAGCGTTGAGGTCGAACGAGCAGTACTTC.

In its sample, this clonotype was seen a few times. J is TRBJ1-2 and V is TRBV12-3 or TRBV12-4; D not certain. Trimming shortened V by 7 bases and J by 7 bases, and 13 bases separated the two germline ends. The CDR3 totals 12 residues. The chain's CDR3 is CASNLRGSGYTF. In DNA, the CDR3 is TGTGCCAGCAATCTTCGCGGGAGTGGCTACACCTTC.

This clonotype showed up many times. The CDR3 region has the DNA TGTGCCAGCAGCTTAGGGTGGGGATCAGATACGCAGTATTTT. The encoded protein is CASSLGWGSDTQYF. The V gene is TRBV7-2, the J gene TRBJ2-3; D call uncertain. The V and J ends lost 1 base and 4 bases respectively, with 9 bases between them. Germline lookup yields CDR1 SGHTA and CDR2 FQGNSA. This CDR3 has 14 residues.

This clonotype was counted ten times or more. The gene calls are TRBV11-2 and TRBJ2-7; TRBD2 agrees at 8 bases. The CDR3 runs to 14 residues. The junction had 13 bases not matched to a gene; V was cut back by 6 bases and J by 9 bases. CDR1 is SGHAT and CDR2 is FQNNGV in the germline V gene. The CDR3 here is CASSIPGLGTAQYF. DNA for the CDR3: TGTGCCAGCAGTATTCCGGGACTAGGAACGGCGCAGTACTTC. Full variable domain (remainder filled in from reference TRBV11-2 and TRBJ2-7): EAGVAQSPRYKIIEKRQSVAFWCNPISGHATLYWYQQILGQGPKLLIQFQNNGVVDDSQLPKDRFSAERLKGVDSTLKIQPAKLEDSAVYLCASSIPGLGTAQYFGPGTRLTVT.

This clonotype was detected a few times. The rearrangement uses TRBV5-1 and TRBJ2-6, with D uncertain. This CDR3 contains 15 residues. Germline V gene data show CDR1 as SGHRS and CDR2 as YFSETQ. Trimming took 5 bases from V and 3 from J, leaving 12 bases between them. CDR3 sequence: CASSYRVGGANVLTF. CDR3 bases: TGCGCCAGCAGTTATCGGGTTGGTGGGGCCAACGTCCTGACTTTC.

The V call is TRBV28, the J call TRBJ2-5, with 8 positions matching TRBD1. The CDR3 contains 16 residues. With 2 bases clipped from V and 2 bases from J, the junction kept 7 bases outside the gene matches. CDR1 and CDR2 (germline): MDHEN, SYDVKM. DNA of the CDR3: TGTGCCAGCAGTTTAATTAGCACAGGGGGACAAGAGACCCAGTACTTC. It is translated as CASSLISTGGQETQYF.

V gene TRBV27 combines with J gene TRBJ2-2; no clear D. Trimming pared 5 bases from V and 7 bases from J, leaving 8 bases between. The CDR3 consists of 12 residues. Germline V gene sequence: CDR1 MNHEY, CDR2 SMNVEV (reference sequence). CDR3: CASSPLGGELFF. The CDR3 DNA reads TGTGCCAGCAGTCCGTTGGGCGGGGAGCTGTTTTTT.